A single sample gave rise to the 26 T cell receptor beta chains below, sequenced in a study of T cell changes during pregnancy in multiple sclerosis. TCRdb keeps only in-frame clones here, not all; method: immunoSEQ multiplex PCR. The sample includes 65,000 to 90,000 clones, roughly 92% of them seen just once. The sequenced sample was peripheral blood, obtained before pregnancy. The receptors here all came from a female donor with multiple sclerosis, enrolled in a pregnancy study.

V and J are TRBV4-1 and TRBJ2-1; D gene uncertain. The germline V gene encodes CDR1 MGHRA and CDR2 YSYEKL. The CDR3 is made up of 13 amino acids. Trimming left V 1 base short and J 5 bases short, with 6 bases between. The CDR3 spells CASSQVQDNEQFF. The CDR3 region has the DNA TGCGCCAGCAGCCAAGTTCAGGACAATGAGCAGTTCTTC.

The chain has TRBV7-6 and TRBJ2-7; 8 nucleotides match TRBD2. The CDR3 is 16 amino acids. Trimming cost V 2 bases and J 5 bases; bases outside gene matches: 11. Germline lookup yields CDR1 SGHVS and CDR2 FNYEAQ. The DNA for the CDR3 is TGTGCCAGCAGCTTATCGGTGGGCGGGAGGACCCACGAGCAGTACTTC. Amino acid sequence: CASSLSVGGRTHEQYF.

CDR3 region: CASRDSSTDTQYF. The CDR3 DNA is TGTGCCAGCAGGGACAGTAGCACAGATACGCAGTATTTT. This sequence joins TRBV6-5 and TRBJ2-3; possible D gene TRBD1, 6 bases. Trimming took 6 bases from V and 0 from J, leaving 7 bases between them. Germline V gives CDR1 MNHEY, CDR2 SVGAGI. The length of the CDR3 is 13 residues.

The J gene is TRBJ2-3, the V gene TRBV5-6; tentative D call: TRBD1 (6 bases). The ends were cut back, 3 bases at V and 2 bases at J, with 10 bases in the middle. The CDR3 loop spans 14 amino acids. Germline V gene sequence: CDR1 SGHDT, CDR2 YYEEEE. CDR3 DNA sequence: TGTGCCAGCAGCTATAGGACAGACACAGATACGCAGTATTTT. Protein: CASSYRTDTDTQYF.

The chain employs TRBV13 and TRBJ2-5; a possible D gene is TRBD2 (6 bases). Germline CDR1 and CDR2: PRHDT and FYEKMQ (reference sequence). The CDR3 spans 14 residues. The V gene lost 5 bases and the J gene lost 0 bases, with 10 bases spanning the gap. The CDR3 loop is CASSTRDYQETQYF. DNA for the CDR3: TGTGCCAGCAGCACCCGGGACTACCAAGAGACCCAGTACTTC.

In this sample, this clone turned up once. The chain links TRBV6-1 to TRBJ1-2, with TRBD1 as a possible D gene (6 bases). The CDR3 consists of 15 residues. From germline, CDR1 is MNHNS and CDR2 SASEGT. The germline V and J ends were trimmed by 0 bases and 4 bases, with 12 bases remaining between them. The CDR3 loop is CASSEAETGLYGYTF. DNA for the CDR3: TGTGCCAGCAGTGAAGCGGAAACAGGGCTCTATGGCTACACCTTC.

V is TRBV30 and J is TRBJ2-3; D gene uncertain. The CDR3 spans 13 residues. Germline V gene sequence: CDR1 GTSNPN, CDR2 SVGIG (reference sequence). V was pared by 4 bases and J by 2 bases, with 10 bases between. The chain's CDR3 is CAWNTVDTDTQYF. The DNA for the CDR3 is TGTGCCTGGAATACAGTTGACACAGATACGCAGTATTTT.

The V call is TRBV23-1, the J call TRBJ2-2, with 8 bases fitting TRBD2. TRBV23-1 is an open reading frame whose function is uncertain. There are 17 residues in the CDR3. J lost 6 bases, V lost 4 bases, and 13 bases had no gene match. For the CDR3, the DNA is TGCGCCAGCAGTCCGTTCAAGGCCAGCGGGAGTCCCGGGGAGCTGTTTTTT. Its protein is CASSPFKASGSPGELFF.

In DNA form, the CDR3 reads TGTGCCAGCAGCCCCCGGCAGACTAGCGGCCAAGAGACCCAGTACTTC. Translating gives CASSPRQTSGQETQYF. V is TRBV9 and J is TRBJ2-5, with 9 bases aligning to TRBD2. Germline CDR1 is SGDLS and CDR2 is YYNGEE. This CDR3 has 16 amino acids. The V segment lost 4 bases and the J segment 1 base; nucleotides outside the gene matches: 8. The full variable domain, rest sourced from reference TRBV9 and TRBJ2-5, is DSGVTQTPKHLITATGQRVTLRCSPRSGDLSVYWYQQSLDQGLQFLIQYYNGEERAKGNILERFSAQQFPDLHSELNLSSLELGDSALYFCASSPRQTSGQETQYFGPGTRLLVL.

The chain joins TRBV7-8 to TRBJ2-1; 8 bases map to TRBD2. The J segment lost 6 bases and the V segment lost 5 bases, leaving 6 bases of the junction unmatched. CDR1 and CDR2 (germline): SGHVS, FQNEAQ. This CDR3 has 14 amino acids. The CDR3 region is CASSLGLAPNEQFF. CDR3 nucleotide sequence: TGTGCCAGCAGCCTCGGACTAGCTCCCAATGAGCAGTTCTTC.

The V call is TRBV7-2, the J call TRBJ1-2, with a possible D match to TRBD1 (5 bases). The CDR3 sequence is 15 residues long. Germline values: CDR1 SGHTA, CDR2 FQGNSA. Trimming pared 6 bases from V and 0 bases from J, leaving 14 bases between. CDR3 bases: TGTGCCAGCAGGTTCCGGGGGTCGGCTAACTATGGCTACACCTTC. Translation: CASRFRGSANYGYTF.

The J gene is TRBJ2-3, the V gene TRBV30, with 7 positions matching TRBD2. CDR1 GTSNPN and CDR2 SVGIG come from the germline V gene (reference sequence). The CDR3 loop spans 14 amino acids. V lost 8 bases, J lost 2 bases, and 10 bases stayed unmatched. This CDR3 is CAGQLAIATDTQYF. CDR3 sequence (DNA): TGTGCCGGACAACTAGCGATAGCCACAGATACGCAGTATTTT.

This sequence joins TRBV5-4 and TRBJ2-2; TRBD1 matches 7 bases. The germline CDR1 and CDR2 sequences are SGHNT and YYREEE (reference sequence). CDR3 size: 15 residues. Germline trimming cut 4 bases from V and 7 bases from J; bases unmatched to any gene: 10. The CDR3 protein is CASSTTGLRSGELFF. The CDR3 DNA reads as TGTGCCAGCAGCACGACAGGGTTGCGCAGCGGGGAGCTGTTTTTT. Complete variable domain (other parts from reference TRBV5-4 and TRBJ2-2): ETGVTQSPTHLIKTRGQQVTLRCSSQSGHNTVSWYQQALGQGPQFIFQYYREEENGRGNFPPRFSGLQFPNYSSELNVNALELDDSALYLCASSTTGLRSGELFFGEGSRLTVL.

J is TRBJ1-1 and V is TRBV6-5; no reliable D call. Germline CDR1 MNHEY, CDR2 SVGAGI. CDR3 length equals 14 residues. V was clipped by 0 bases and J by 0 bases, with 5 bases between them. CDR3 nucleotides: TGTGCCAGCAGTTACTCCGGGGTGAACACTGAAGCTTTCTTT. Protein: CASSYSGVNTEAFF.

The CDR3 is CASSLFTSGPLYEQYF. In DNA, the CDR3 is TGTGCCAGCAGCCTCTTTACTAGCGGGCCCCTCTACGAGCAGTACTTC. The chain recombines TRBV11-2 with TRBJ2-7; 9 bases align to TRBD2. This CDR3 has 16 amino acids. V lost 5 bases to trimming and J lost 3 bases; unmatched junction nucleotides: 11. The V gene's germline CDR1 is SGHAT and CDR2 FQNNGV.

The V and J genes are TRBV16 and TRBJ1-2, with 9 nucleotides matching TRBD1. The CDR3 runs to 15 residues. Looked up from germline, CDR1 is KGHSY and CDR2 is FQNENV. V lost 5 bases, J lost 7 bases, and 11 bases stayed unmatched. The CDR3 spells CASSAPGQGEVGYTF. The DNA of the CDR3 is TGTGCCAGCAGCGCACCGGGACAGGGAGAGGTTGGCTACACCTTC.

This clone was detected only once. The V call is TRBV28, the J call TRBJ1-4; no firm D call. The CDR3 contains 15 residues. Germline V lookup: CDR1 MDHEN, CDR2 SYDVKM. V lost 5 bases to trimming and J lost 4 bases, with 14 bases between them. The CDR3 region is CASSLYRVNNEKLFF. The CDR3 nucleotides read TGTGCCAGCAGTCTGTACAGAGTAAATAATGAAAAACTGTTTTTT.

The genes are TRBV5-1 and TRBJ2-3, with D unresolved. The CDR3 length is 14 residues. Trimming pared 0 bases from V and 6 bases from J, leaving 11 bases between. Germline V gene lookup returns CDR1 SGHRS and CDR2 YFSETQ. As DNA, the CDR3 is TGCGCCAGCAGCTTGGGATTAGCTCTGGATACGCAGTATTTT. Its translation is CASSLGLALDTQYF.

The rearrangement uses TRBV19 and TRBJ2-5; TRBD1 agrees at 8 bases. The V and J ends lost 6 bases and 3 bases, in that order; junction bases with no gene match: 9. Germline CDR1 LNHDA, CDR2 SQIVND (reference sequence). The CDR3 spans 15 residues. The DNA for the CDR3 is TGTGCCAGTAGGCCCAGACAGGGGCGGGAAGAGACCCAGTACTTC. As protein: CASRPRQGREETQYF.

CDR3 region: CASRATGQGYQPQHF. The CDR3 nucleotides read TGTGCCAGCAGAGCCACGGGACAGGGATACCAGCCCCAGCATTTT. This chain connects TRBV9 to TRBJ1-5; 9 bases align to TRBD1. Trimming took 5 bases from V and 7 from J; bases not matched to a gene: 10. Germline-derived CDR1 and CDR2 are SGDLS and YYNGEE. The CDR3 contains 15 residues.

This chain connects TRBV5-1 to TRBJ2-3, with 9 bases lining up with TRBD2. The CDR3 has 14 residues. Trimming at V came to 2 bases and at J to 5 bases, leaving 3 bases not matched to a gene. The germline gives CDR1 SGHRS, CDR2 YFSETQ. CDR3 nucleotide sequence: TGCGCCAGCAGCTTTAGCGGGAGCGGAGATACGCAGTATTTT. Translation gives CASSFSGSGDTQYF. Full variable domain (outside the CDR3, taken from reference TRBV5-1 and TRBJ2-3): KAGVTQTPRYLIKTRGQQVTLSCSPISGHRSVSWYQQTPGQGLQFLFEYFSETQRNKGNFPGRFSGRQFSNSRSEMNVSTLELGDSALYLCASSFSGSGDTQYFGPGTRLTVL.

This chain uses TRBV5-6 with TRBJ1-1; D ambiguous. V lost 2 bases, J lost 2 bases, and 13 bases lay in between. Germline CDR1 SGHDT, CDR2 YYEEEE. The CDR3 contains 15 residues. The CDR3 reads CASSFMTLGNTEAFF. DNA for the CDR3: TGTGCCAGCAGCTTCATGACTCTCGGAAACACTGAAGCTTTCTTT.

This chain joins TRBV28 and TRBJ2-7, with 8 nucleotides matching TRBD2. The CDR3 covers 15 residues. CDR1 and CDR2 from the germline V gene are MDHEN and SYDVKM. The V segment lost 5 bases and the J segment 0 bases; nucleotides outside the gene matches: 6. The CDR3 is CASSVAGSLSYEQYF. The CDR3 bases are TGTGCCAGCAGTGTAGCGGGGAGCCTCTCCTACGAGCAGTACTTC.

The J gene is TRBJ1-3, the V gene TRBV28; 8 bases are a match to TRBD1. The CDR3 has 18 amino acids. The germline CDR1 and CDR2 sequences are MDHEN and SYDVKM. Losses at the gene ends were 3 bases for V and 1 base for J; bases not matched to a gene: 11. Here the CDR3 reads CASSLSTLQGASGNTIYF. Written as DNA, the CDR3 is TGTGCCAGCAGTTTGTCCACCCTCCAGGGGGCTTCTGGAAACACCATATATTTT. The full variable domain, its missing parts supplied by reference TRBV28 and TRBJ1-3, is DVKVTQSSRYLVKRTGEKVFLECVQDMDHENMFWYRQDPGLGLRLIYFSYDVKMKEKGDIPEGYSVSREKKERFSLILESASTNQTSMYLCASSLSTLQGASGNTIYFGEGSWLTVV.

This clone was recorded once. V is TRBV21-1 and J is TRBJ1-4; the table's D call, TRBD1, has no DNA check behind it. TRBV21-1 is marked as a pseudogene. The CDR3 is 18 amino acids. The CDR3 DNA reads TGTGCCAGCAGCTCCCAGGACCGCGTGAGGGGGCGAGGAGAAAAACTGTTTTTT. Its translation: CASSSQDRVRGRGEKLFF.

For this clone: Mismatch with germline at one junction end may stem from a read error. V usage is TRBV4-1 and J usage is TRBJ2-7, with D perhaps TRBD1 (5 bases). CDR1 and CDR2 from the germline V gene are MGHRA and YSYEKL. The CDR3 length is 14 residues. The CDR3 is CVSSHPTRTYEQYF. The CDR3 coding sequence is TGCGTCAGCAGCCACCCCACCCGGACATACGAGCAGTACTTC.